This TCR beta chain was recovered during a study of shared clonotypes between healthy human individuals. Healthy HIV-negative adults with no recent acute infections or vaccinations were recruited as donors. Findings and limits, study-wide: The genetic and exposure-history diversity represented was limited by few donors.

A remark on this clone: No antigen is known for it. Distinct nucleotide sequences in the sample also encode this CDR3.

Splitting of each subset's genomic DNA was done evenly across several immunoSEQ plates. Generated by immunoSEQ multiplex PCR, the TCRdb table keeps only in-frame clones and is missing some. The sample has about 2 million clones; 90% to 95% are singletons. In germline, CDR1 is KGHSH, CDR2 LQKENI. V was clipped by 3 bases and J by 5 bases, with 10 bases between them. This CDR3 is 13 amino acids long. This chain connects TRBV18 to TRBJ1-1, with a tentative D call TRBD1 (5 bases). This clonotype was obtained from a man between 18 and 35 years old in good health. Sequenced material: naive CD4+ T cells sorted from blood. Subset specified: CD45RA+ positively selected. The CDR3 bases are TGTGCCAGCTCACCCCAGGGAGGGACTGAAGCTTTCTTT. Protein sequence: CASSPQGGTEAFF.